These 27 T cell receptor beta chains were sequenced from one sample in a study of T cell responses to AZD1222 COVID-19 vaccine. The protocol was immunoSEQ multiplex PCR, while the TCRdb copy is restricted to in-frame clones and leaves out a portion. The sample yields some 84,000 clones, about 86% seen once. The specimen was peripheral blood, collected on day 0 of AZD1222 vaccination. Every receptor here comes from an adult in good health.

This chain links TRBV6-5 with TRBJ2-7; 9 nucleotides match TRBD1. The germline V gene encodes CDR1 MNHEY and CDR2 SVGAGI. The length of the CDR3 is 15 residues. V lost 7 bases and J lost 1; bases outside the gene matches: 8. CDR3 loop: CASNKGQGVSYEQYF. CDR3 in DNA: TGTGCCAGCAATAAGGGACAGGGAGTTTCCTACGAGCAGTACTTC.

The chain uses TRBV6-5 and TRBJ2-3; perhaps TRBD2 as D (5 bases). Trimming cost V 6 bases and J 0 bases, with 7 bases left between them. The CDR3 spans 13 residues. Per germline, CDR1 MNHEY and CDR2 SVGAGI. CDR3 sequence: CASRTTSTDTQYF. The CDR3 bases are TGTGCCAGCAGGACTACTAGCACAGATACGCAGTATTTT.

V gene TRBV7-9 combines with J gene TRBJ2-7, with no clear D. The CDR3 extends over 13 amino acids. V dropped 0 bases and J dropped 8 bases, with 11 bases sitting between them. Germline-derived CDR1 and CDR2 are SEHNR and FQNEAQ (reference sequence). Here the CDR3 reads CASSLAPLGKQYF. CDR3 in DNA: TGTGCCAGCAGCTTAGCTCCCCTGGGAAAGCAGTACTTC. The full variable domain, its missing parts supplied by reference TRBV7-9 and TRBJ2-7, is DTGVSQNPRHKITKRGQNVTFRCDPISEHNRLYWYRQTLGQGPEFLTYFQNEAQLEKSRLLSDRFSAERPKGSFSTLEIQRTEQGDSAMYLCASSLAPLGKQYFGPGTRLTVT.

In nucleotides, the CDR3 is TGTGCCAGCTCCTCGGAGGTAGGGACCTATGGCTACACCTTC. Encoded protein: CASSSEVGTYGYTF. The chain employs TRBV18 and TRBJ1-2; possibly TRBD1 for D (5 bases). CDR3 size: 14 residues. From germline, CDR1 is KGHSH and CDR2 LQKENI. Trimming removed 6 bases from V and 4 bases from J, with 15 bases in between.

The V and J genes are TRBV28 and TRBJ1-5; D uncertain. V dropped 7 bases and J dropped 2 bases, with 6 bases sitting between them. CDR3 length equals 12 residues. The germline V gene encodes CDR1 MDHEN and CDR2 SYDVKM. DNA for the CDR3: TGTGCCAGCAACTCCGGCAATCAGCCCCAGCATTTT. Translating it yields CASNSGNQPQHF.

The chain has TRBV6-6 and TRBJ1-1, with 8 nucleotides matching TRBD1. Germline V gene sequence: CDR1 MNHNY, CDR2 SVGAGI (reference sequence). The CDR3 has 14 amino acids. The V segment lost 5 bases and the J segment 10 bases; nucleotides outside the gene matches: 12. DNA for the CDR3: TGTGCCAGCAGTAACGACAGGGGCTCAGTCATAGCTTTCTTT. Its protein product is CASSNDRGSVIAFF.

There are a few counts of this clone. This chain links TRBV5-6 with TRBJ2-4, with 8 bases identical to TRBD1. Per germline, CDR1 SGHDT and CDR2 YYEEEE. V lost 3 bases and J lost 0; bases outside the gene matches: 5. The length of the CDR3 is 16 residues. As DNA, the CDR3 is TGTGCCAGCAGCTGGGGGACAGGTCTAGCCAAAAACATTCAGTACTTC. Encoded protein: CASSWGTGLAKNIQYF.

The chain uses TRBV7-2 and TRBJ1-2; no definite D call. Looked up from germline, CDR1 is SGHTA and CDR2 is FQGNSA. V was cut by 4 bases and J by 2 bases, with 11 bases left in between. The CDR3 runs to 14 residues. CDR3 residues: CASSSWVGNYGYTF. In DNA form, the CDR3 reads TGTGCCAGCAGCTCCTGGGTAGGGAACTATGGCTACACCTTC.

This chain connects TRBV13 to TRBJ2-7; 12 bases are shared with TRBD2. The CDR3 spans 15 residues. The V gene's germline CDR1 is PRHDT and CDR2 FYEKMQ (reference sequence). With 4 bases clipped from V and 3 bases from J, the junction kept 4 bases outside the gene matches. CDR3 DNA sequence: TGTGCCAGCAGCTCGGGACTAGCGGGTAACTACGAGCAGTACTTC. As protein: CASSSGLAGNYEQYF.

The chain joins TRBV9 to TRBJ1-1; D gene uncertain. This CDR3 has 18 amino acids. The V end lost 4 bases, the J end lost 0 bases, and 22 bases lay between the germline ends. Germline V gives CDR1 SGDLS, CDR2 YYNGEE. CDR3 residues: CASSLNPHRQSMNTEAFF. The CDR3 DNA is TGTGCCAGCAGCCTCAACCCCCACCGACAATCCATGAACACTGAAGCTTTCTTT.

The CDR3 region has the DNA TGTGCCAGCAGCCAAGATGCAGGGAACTATGGCTACACCTTC. It translates to CASSQDAGNYGYTF. The chain joins TRBV4-2 to TRBJ1-2; possibly TRBD1 for D (5 bases). The CDR3 covers 14 residues. Germline V lookup: CDR1 LGHNA, CDR2 YNFKEQ. Between the trimmed V and J ends, which lost 0 bases and 2 bases, there was a span of 7 bases.

The CDR3 protein is CASTRLAGVGNEQFF. The CDR3 DNA is TGTGCCAGCACTAGACTAGCGGGAGTGGGAAATGAGCAGTTCTTC. The rearrangement links TRBV2 to TRBJ2-1; 12 bases align to TRBD2. CDR1 is SNHLY, CDR2 FYNNEI, per germline. The CDR3 is 15 amino acids. Trimming took 7 bases from V and 7 from J; bases not matched to a gene: 8.

The CDR3 region has the DNA TGTGCCAGCAGTTTACTAGCGGGAAAAGATACGCAGTATTTT. This gives the protein CASSLLAGKDTQYF. The V call is TRBV6-5, the J call TRBJ2-3; 10 bases map to TRBD2. This CDR3 is 14 amino acids long. J lost 5 bases, V lost 4 bases, and 3 bases had no gene match. Germline CDR1 is MNHEY and CDR2 is SVGAGI.

The chain employs TRBV7-2 and TRBJ1-3; D gene uncertain. This CDR3 contains 17 residues. Germline V gene data show CDR1 as SGHTA and CDR2 as FQGNSA. Trimming removed 5 bases at V and 0 bases at J, with 17 bases between. The chain's CDR3 is CASSPQWAGNSGNTIYF. The CDR3 region has the DNA TGTGCCAGCAGCCCCCAGTGGGCAGGAAACTCTGGAAACACCATATATTTT.

This sequence joins TRBV25-1 and TRBJ2-7, with D possibly TRBD1 on 6 matching bases. Germline V gene sequence: CDR1 MGHDK, CDR2 SYGVNS. The CDR3 has 15 amino acids. V lost 2 bases and J lost 0, with 11 bases in between. The CDR3 nucleotides are TGTGCCAGCAGTGAAAAAAACAGGGACTCCTACGAGCAGTACTTC. Its translation: CASSEKNRDSYEQYF.

The rearrangement uses TRBV28 and TRBJ1-6, with TRBD1 matching 8 bases. V shed 4 bases, J shed 6 bases, and the junction held 2 bases outside the gene matches. Germline V gene data show CDR1 as MDHEN and CDR2 as SYDVKM. The CDR3 covers 14 residues. The CDR3 DNA sequence: TGTGCCAGCAGTTCCAGGGGGCTTAATTCACCCCTCCACTTT. This translates into CASSSRGLNSPLHF.

This clone was seen once. The V and J genes are TRBV14 and TRBJ2-3, with 11 bases aligning to TRBD2. The CDR3 spans 19 residues. V was clipped by 3 bases and J by 4 bases; unmatched bases: 15. Germline-derived CDR1 and CDR2 are SGHDN and FVKESK. CDR3 protein: CASSQMPKYSGRAADTQYF. CDR3 nucleotides: TGTGCCAGCAGCCAGATGCCTAAGTATAGCGGGAGGGCCGCAGATACGCAGTATTTT.

The rearrangement links TRBV28 to TRBJ2-1; the D gene is possibly TRBD2 (8 bases). Trimming took 4 bases from V and 1 from J, leaving 20 bases between them. Germline V gene lookup returns CDR1 MDHEN and CDR2 SYDVKM. CDR3 length equals 18 residues. CDR3 in DNA: TGTGCCAGCAGTTCCGTACCGGGAGGGGGCGATTCCTACAATGAGCAGTTCTTC. This sequence encodes CASSSVPGGGDSYNEQFF.

This chain connects TRBV11-3 to TRBJ1-4; no reliable D call. The CDR3 sequence is 14 residues long. Looked up from germline, CDR1 is SGHNT and CDR2 is YENEEA. V lost 2 bases, J lost 7 bases, and 11 bases lay in between. CDR3 residues: CASSLSPMGEKLFF. DNA of the CDR3: TGTGCCAGCAGCTTAAGCCCGATGGGTGAAAAACTGTTTTTT.

The chain couples TRBV13 to TRBJ2-3; D perhaps matches TRBD2 (7 bases). Trimming pared 1 base from V and 2 bases from J, leaving 22 bases between. Germline V gene sequence: CDR1 PRHDT, CDR2 FYEKMQ (reference sequence). This CDR3 has 19 residues. Here the CDR3 reads CASSLESPLGGEVTDTQYF. CDR3 sequence (DNA): TGTGCCAGCAGCTTAGAATCCCCCTTAGGGGGGGAGGTCACAGATACGCAGTATTTT.

J is TRBJ1-1 and V is TRBV3-1 (or the pseudogene TRBV3-2); D is unresolved. The CDR3 has 13 residues. Germline lookup yields CDR1 LGHDT and CDR2 YNNKEL (reference sequence). The ends were cut back, 3 bases at V and 6 bases at J, with 11 bases in the middle. CDR3 nucleotides: TGTGCCAGCAGCCACCAGGATCGTGCTGAAGCTTTCTTT. Amino acid sequence: CASSHQDRAEAFF.

The chain uses TRBV7-7 and TRBJ2-1; 7 nucleotides line up with TRBD2. The CDR3 is made up of 15 amino acids. Germline V gene data show CDR1 as SSHAT and CDR2 as FNYEAQ (reference sequence). V lost 0 bases to trimming and J lost 4 bases; unmatched junction nucleotides: 3. CDR3 region: CASSLAGGNYNEQFF. CDR3 in DNA: TGTGCCAGCAGCTTAGCGGGAGGGAATTACAATGAGCAGTTCTTC.

The rearrangement uses TRBV13 and TRBJ1-1; D unresolved. CDR3 length equals 11 residues. V was shortened by 1 base and J by 6 bases, with 3 bases between the two germline ends. Germline lookup yields CDR1 PRHDT and CDR2 FYEKMQ (reference sequence). CDR3 residues: CASSLVAEAFF. The CDR3 DNA sequence: TGTGCCAGCAGCTTAGTTGCTGAAGCTTTCTTT.

V and J are TRBV28 and TRBJ2-7; D remains unclear. The germline V and J ends were trimmed by 9 bases and 6 bases, with 18 bases remaining between them. The CDR3 runs 13 residues. Germline V gene lookup returns CDR1 MDHEN and CDR2 SYDVKM. The CDR3 DNA reads TGTGCCAGTTGGACCTTTTCGCGTTCCGAGCAGTACTTC. Protein sequence: CASWTFSRSEQYF.

The chain recombines TRBV28 with TRBJ2-5, with a tentative D call TRBD1 (5 bases). CDR3 length: 14 amino acids. Germline V gene data show CDR1 as MDHEN and CDR2 as SYDVKM. The germline V and J ends were trimmed by 9 bases and 1 base, with 15 bases remaining between them. CDR3 in amino acids: CASNRPQGQETQYF. The CDR3 DNA follows: TGTGCCAGTAACCGACCCCAGGGCCAAGAGACCCAGTACTTC.

The chain uses TRBV27 and TRBJ2-1; TRBD1 matches 10 bases. Germline-derived CDR1 and CDR2 are MNHEY and SMNVEV (reference sequence). The CDR3 runs to 15 residues. V gave up 4 bases and J gave up 2 bases; unmatched junction bases: 2. The CDR3 here is CASSYGTGAYNEQFF. The CDR3 nucleotides read TGTGCCAGCAGTTACGGGACAGGGGCCTACAATGAGCAGTTCTTC.

The rearrangement links TRBV6-5 to TRBJ2-5; tentative D call: TRBD2 (5 bases). The CDR3 contains 15 residues. V was trimmed by 0 bases and J by 2 bases, leaving 10 bases between them. Germline V gives CDR1 MNHEY, CDR2 SVGAGI. Here the CDR3 reads CASSYSGIGQETQYF. DNA for the CDR3: TGTGCCAGCAGTTACTCCGGGATAGGGCAAGAGACCCAGTACTTC.